These 8 T cell receptor beta chains were sequenced from one sample in a study of siplizumab effects on memory and regulatory T cells. The table came from immunoSEQ multiplex PCR; TCRdb's copy has only in-frame clones and leaves some out. The sample consists of around 110,000 clones, less than 95% of them appearing once. The specimen was non-Treg CD4+ T cells sorted from blood. The source is a human donor in good health.

This chain connects TRBV27 to TRBJ2-2; perhaps TRBD2 as D (6 bases). The V and J ends lost 6 bases and 2 bases respectively, with 13 bases between them. Germline-derived CDR1 and CDR2 are MNHEY and SMNVEV (reference sequence). This CDR3 is built from 15 residues. CDR3 residues: CASRPGLINTGELFF. The CDR3 DNA is TGTGCCAGCAGACCGGGACTTATAAACACCGGGGAGCTGTTTTTT.

The chain recombines TRBV6-5 with TRBJ2-7; maybe TRBD1 (6 bases). Deletions cut 5 bases from V and 2 bases from J, with 13 bases between. The CDR3 consists of 14 residues. Germline V gene data show CDR1 as MNHEY and CDR2 as SVGAGI. The CDR3 nucleotides read TGTGCCAGCAGTGGTGGACAGATCACCTACGAGCAGTACTTC. Encoded protein: CASSGGQITYEQYF.

The chain links TRBV27 to TRBJ2-3; the D gene is possibly TRBD2 (6 bases). The CDR3 is made up of 15 amino acids. Germline V gene data show CDR1 as MNHEY and CDR2 as SMNVEV (reference sequence). Deletions cut 2 bases from V and 3 bases from J, with 12 bases between. CDR3 bases: TGTGCCAGCAGTTTAGGAGGGTTGGGGACAGATACGCAGTATTTT. The encoded protein is CASSLGGLGTDTQYF.

The chain has TRBV15 and TRBJ2-2; D is perhaps TRBD1 (7 bases). CDR3 size: 20 residues. Per germline, CDR1 LNHNV and CDR2 YYDKDF (reference sequence). V lost 3 bases, J lost 0 bases, and 23 bases lay in between. CDR3 protein: CATSRDGSIPGGPNTGELFF. The CDR3 coding sequence is TGTGCCACCAGCAGGGACGGGTCGATCCCAGGGGGGCCGAACACCGGGGAGCTGTTTTTT.

The chain uses TRBV30 and TRBJ1-2; the D gene is possibly TRBD1 (6 bases). CDR3 length equals 13 residues. Germline assignment: CDR1 GTSNPN and CDR2 SVGIG (reference sequence). V lost 1 base and J lost 6, with 12 bases in between. The CDR3 nucleotides are TGTGCCTGGAGTGACGGGACAAAGGATGGCTACACCTTC. Encoded protein: CAWSDGTKDGYTF.

V usage is TRBV5-4 and J usage is TRBJ2-2; D gene ambiguous. The CDR3 runs to 14 residues. In germline, CDR1 is SGHNT, CDR2 YYREEE (reference sequence). The germline V and J ends were trimmed by 4 bases and 7 bases, with 14 bases remaining between them. The CDR3 DNA reads as TGTGCCAGCAGCCCGCCCTCACGTATCGGGGAGCTGTTTTTT. It specifies CASSPPSRIGELFF.

The J gene is TRBJ2-7, the V gene TRBV7-2; 8 bases match TRBD2. V shed 7 bases and J 2 bases; nucleotides not matched to a gene: 7. From germline, CDR1 is SGHTA and CDR2 FQGNSA. The CDR3 covers 14 residues. The CDR3: CASTPYSGAYEQYF. The CDR3 nucleotides read TGTGCCAGCACCCCCTATAGCGGGGCCTACGAGCAGTACTTC.

The chain has TRBV5-1 and TRBJ2-5; 7 nucleotides align to TRBD1. This CDR3 is built from 15 residues. The germline CDR1 and CDR2 sequences are SGHRS and YFSETQ. The V gene end was trimmed by 0 bases and the J gene end by 4 bases; junction bases not matched to a gene: 6. DNA of the CDR3: TGCGCCAGCAGCTTGGAGGGGGCATTTACAGAGACCCAGTACTTC. Its translation is CASSLEGAFTETQYF.